The source of this T cell receptor beta chain is a study of immune characterization of retroperitoneal liposarcoma (dated by TCRdb to between 2018 and 2021). From cysteine to phenylalanine, the CDR3 is 15 amino acids long. Here the CDR3 DNA is all that survives: 45 bases in frame from base 1. V is cut by 4 bases and J by 0 bases, and the space between the germline ends is 10 bases. This clonotype qualifies as large (0.1 to 1%). Its antigen is unknown. There are no base qualities to consult, and no much larger clone falls within one base. Libraries were prepared through PCR. TCRdb records NextSeq 500 as the sequencer. The raw public reads went through TCRdb reprocessing: fastp at Q25, MiXCR clone calling, in-frame beta chains kept. Each CDR3 protein gets just one entry, which takes the most common genes and DNA from the rows behind it. This sample is represented by under 6,000 distinct CDR3 sequences; about a third of them were singletons. The top ten hold 25% to 35% of the sample.

Sequencing was performed on tumor tissue. The TCR originated in a female donor with retroperitoneal liposarcoma. The chain uses TRBV12-3 or TRBV12-4 and TRBJ2-1; no D gene call is confident. The CDR3 reads CASSYDTRSYNEQFF. In nucleotide form, the sequence is TGTGCCAGCAGTTACGACACTCGCTCCTACAATGAGCAGTTCTTC.